One and the same sample provided the 10 T cell receptor beta chains below, sequenced in a study of regulatory dendritic cells for organ transplantation. Generated by immunoSEQ multiplex PCR, the TCRdb table keeps only in-frame clones and is missing some. This sample has roughly 28,000 clones; around 80% occur once, and the top ten carry less than 0.11%. The sequenced material came from naive CD4+ T cells from blood. Subset of the sample: CD45RA+ naive T cells. These receptor sequences come from a human donor in good health.

The chain is built from TRBV10-3 and TRBJ1-1, with a tentative D call TRBD1 (6 bases). Germline V gene sequence: CDR1 ENHRY, CDR2 SYGVKD. The V and J ends lost 0 bases and 9 bases respectively, with 17 bases between them. CDR3 length: 15 amino acids. The CDR3 loop reads CAISESGREQGKAFF. For the CDR3, the DNA is TGTGCCATCAGTGAGTCCGGGCGAGAACAGGGTAAAGCTTTCTTT.

This chain joins TRBV5-1 and TRBJ1-1; no clear D gene. The CDR3 sequence is 15 residues long. Germline loops: CDR1 SGHRS, CDR2 YFSETQ. Trimming removed 0 bases at V and 0 bases at J, with 9 bases between. Here the CDR3 DNA reads TGCGCCAGCAGCTTGGTTAGCCAGTTGAACACTGAAGCTTTCTTT. This gives the protein CASSLVSQLNTEAFF.

CDR3: CASSTGQGFNQPQHF. CDR3 nucleotide sequence: TGTGCCAGCAGCACGGGACAGGGATTCAATCAGCCCCAGCATTTT. V usage is TRBV5-4 and J usage is TRBJ1-5; 9 bases are a match to TRBD1. Looked up from germline, CDR1 is SGHNT and CDR2 is YYREEE (reference sequence). CDR3 length: 15 residues. The junction had 5 bases not matched to a gene; V was cut back by 4 bases and J by 3 bases.

J is TRBJ2-1 and V is TRBV19, with 7 nucleotides matching TRBD2. Germline-derived CDR1 and CDR2 are LNHDA and SQIVND (reference sequence). J was trimmed by 10 bases and V by 1 base; bases with no gene match: 4. The CDR3 totals 13 residues. The CDR3, as DNA: TGTGCCAGTAGTATAGTCCGGGGGGACGAGCAGTTCTTC. It encodes CASSIVRGDEQFF.

This clone was detected only once. For the CDR3, the DNA is TGTGCCAGCAGGCAAACAGGGGGCACAGGAAACACCATATATTTT. Its protein is CASRQTGGTGNTIYF. The rearrangement joins TRBV6-5 to TRBJ1-3, with 9 bases matching TRBD1. The length of the CDR3 is 15 residues. Germline assignment: CDR1 MNHEY and CDR2 SVGAGI. V was pared by 6 bases and J by 4 bases, with 7 bases of the junction left unmatched.

The rearrangement links TRBV7-3 to TRBJ1-6; perhaps TRBD1 as D (5 bases). The CDR3 runs 15 residues. V gave up 2 bases and J gave up 3 bases, with 8 bases separating them. CDR1 SGHTA and CDR2 FQGTGA come from the germline V gene. In DNA, the CDR3 is TGTGCCAGCAGCTTATGGGGGGACTATAATTCACCCCTCCACTTT. Protein product: CASSLWGDYNSPLHF.

This clone was seen a handful of times. The V and J genes are TRBV5-4 and TRBJ1-5, with 10 bases that match TRBD1. With 4 bases clipped from V and 2 bases from J, the junction kept 3 bases outside the gene matches. The CDR3 is 15 residues long. Per germline, CDR1 SGHNT and CDR2 YYREEE (reference sequence). CDR3 residues: CASSTGTGGNQPQHF. The DNA for the CDR3 is TGTGCCAGCAGCACCGGGACAGGGGGCAATCAGCCCCAGCATTTT. Looking up the rest from reference TRBV5-4 and TRBJ1-5 gives the full variable domain: ETGVTQSPTHLIKTRGQQVTLRCSSQSGHNTVSWYQQALGQGPQFIFQYYREEENGRGNFPPRFSGLQFPNYSSELNVNALELDDSALYLCASSTGTGGNQPQHFGDGTRLSIL.

DNA of the CDR3: TGTGCCAGCAGCCTAGGACAGGGGGCCGTTGGCTACACCTTC. It translates to CASSLGQGAVGYTF. The chain uses TRBV6-5 and TRBJ1-2; 11 nucleotides align to TRBD1. After removal of 6 bases from V and 7 bases from J, the junction contained 7 bases not matched to a gene. This CDR3 has 14 amino acids. Germline CDR1 reads MNHEY; CDR2 reads SVGAGI.

The V and J genes are TRBV5-5 and TRBJ1-5, with D tentatively TRBD1 (6 bases). V lost 4 bases and J 9 bases, leaving 17 bases between the germline ends. This CDR3 comprises 14 residues. Germline loops: CDR1 SGHKS, CDR2 YYEKEE (reference sequence). CDR3 residues: CASSTTGGAWPQHF. The CDR3 DNA follows: TGTGCCAGCAGCACGACAGGCGGTGCTTGGCCCCAGCATTTT. Full variable domain (remainder filled in from reference TRBV5-5 and TRBJ1-5): DAGVTQSPTHLIKTRGQQVTLRCSPISGHKSVSWYQQVLGQGPQFIFQYYEKEERGRGNFPDRFSARQFPNYSSELNVNALLLGDSALYLCASSTTGGAWPQHFGDGTRLSIL.

This chain connects TRBV2 to TRBJ1-2, with 7 positions matching TRBD1. The trim removed 8 bases at V and 4 bases at J, leaving 4 bases unmatched. The CDR3 has 12 amino acids. Germline V gives CDR1 SNHLY, CDR2 FYNNEI. CDR3 coding DNA: TGTGCCAGCGCAGGGGGAACCTATGGCTACACCTTC. Encoded protein: CASAGGTYGYTF.